These 25 T cell receptor beta chains were all obtained from the same sample, sequenced in a study of identical twins. TCRdb passed the 5' RACE reads through MiXCR, listing each CDR3 protein once. The sample includes under 800,000 distinct CDR3 sequences, approximately 22% of them seen just once. These same data were also listed under a study on T cells expressing NK-cell markers.

What was sequenced was PBMCs. These receptors were collected from a woman aged 18-35 years in good health.

This clonotype has ten or more counts. This rearrangement joins TRBV29-1 to TRBJ1-2; 9 nucleotides line up with TRBD1. Germline values: CDR1 SQVTM, CDR2 ANQGSEA. The CDR3 consists of 11 residues. The junction had 3 bases not matched to a gene; V was cut back by 7 bases and J by 6 bases. The CDR3 coding sequence is TGCAGCGAGGGACAGGGAAATGGCTACACCTTC. Protein sequence: CSEGQGNGYTF.

The rearrangement joins TRBV6-5 to TRBJ2-1, with 11 bases matching TRBD2. V lost 0 bases and J lost 14; bases outside the gene matches: 15. Germline V CDR1 and CDR2: MNHEY, SVGAGI. The CDR3 is 17 residues long. The CDR3 sequence: CASSYSLTSGVRTLEFF. In DNA form, the CDR3 reads TGTGCCAGCAGTTACTCCCTGACTAGCGGGGTTCGAACTTTGGAGTTCTTC.

The rearrangement links TRBV12-3 or TRBV12-4 to TRBJ1-3, with D uncertain. V shed 8 bases and J shed 2 bases, with 7 bases lying between them. The CDR3 covers 12 residues. The CDR3 nucleotides are TGTGCCAGCTTAGCTCCTGGAAACACCATATATTTT. This translates into CASLAPGNTIYF.

This clonotype was observed a handful of times. V is TRBV20-1 and J is TRBJ2-1; D is undetermined. CDR1 is DFQATT and CDR2 is SNEGSKA in the germline V gene (reference sequence). The ends were cut back, 2 bases at V and 8 bases at J, with 10 bases in the middle. CDR3 length equals 12 residues. The CDR3 DNA sequence: TGCAGTGCTAGATCTTATATCGATGAGCAGTTCTTC. It encodes CSARSYIDEQFF.

This clonotype was found a few times. The chain links TRBV20-1 to TRBJ1-5; 9 bases align to TRBD1. The CDR3 contains 15 residues. In germline, CDR1 is DFQATT, CDR2 SNEGSKA (reference sequence). After removal of 3 bases from V and 6 bases from J, the junction contained 9 bases not matched to a gene. The CDR3 is CSASRGTGSGQPQHF. The CDR3 DNA sequence: TGCAGTGCTAGCCGGGGGACAGGGTCTGGTCAGCCCCAGCATTTT.

The chain joins TRBV20-1 to TRBJ2-3, with 7 positions matching TRBD1. Trimming took 2 bases from V and 2 from J; bases not matched to a gene: 4. The CDR3 contains 14 residues. Germline V gene lookup returns CDR1 DFQATT and CDR2 SNEGSKA (reference sequence). The CDR3 region is CSARRGRLTDTQYF. The CDR3 DNA reads TGCAGTGCTAGAAGGGGGCGACTCACAGATACGCAGTATTTT.

The chain combines TRBV12-3 or TRBV12-4 with TRBJ2-2, with D possibly TRBD1 on 6 matching bases. The V end was cut by 8 bases, the J end by 4 bases, with 11 bases between. There are 13 residues in the CDR3. The chain's CDR3 is CASGRQATGELFF. In DNA, the CDR3 is TGTGCCAGCGGGAGACAGGCCACCGGGGAGCTGTTTTTT.

V is TRBV20-1 and J is TRBJ2-1; D is perhaps TRBD1 or TRBD2 (6 bases each). The CDR3 consists of 14 residues. Trimming pared 3 bases from V and 7 bases from J, leaving 16 bases between. Germline CDR1 is DFQATT and CDR2 is SNEGSKA (reference sequence). The CDR3 bases are TGCAGTGCTAGGATAGCGGTAGGGGGTAATGAGCAGTTCTTC. Translated: CSARIAVGGNEQFF.

The chain links TRBV5-5 to TRBJ2-7; D may match TRBD1 or TRBD2 (5 bases each). CDR1 is SGHKS, CDR2 YYEKEE, per germline (reference sequence). This CDR3 contains 14 residues. Deletions cut 4 bases from V and 4 bases from J, with 15 bases between. DNA of the CDR3: TGTGCCAGCAGCGCGACTCGGGGCACGTACGAGCAGTACTTC. It is translated as CASSATRGTYEQYF.

This clonotype appeared a few times. This chain uses TRBV6-1 with TRBJ1-1; 9 nucleotides align to TRBD1. Germline CDR1 and CDR2: MNHNS and SASEGT. Trimming at V came to 5 bases and at J to 0 bases, leaving 7 bases not matched to a gene. This CDR3 is built from 16 residues. In nucleotides, the CDR3 is TGTGCCAGCAGTCCCGGGACAGGGCCCCTGAACACTGAAGCTTTCTTT. This encodes CASSPGTGPLNTEAFF.

This chain joins TRBV6-5 and TRBJ2-7; D not resolved. The CDR3 length is 12 residues. V was cut by 5 bases and J by 6 bases, with 11 bases left in between. The germline CDR1 and CDR2 sequences are MNHEY and SVGAGI. In nucleotides, the CDR3 is TGTGCCAGCAGTACGGGCCCTACCGAGCAGTACTTC. It yields the protein CASSTGPTEQYF.

This clonotype was recorded at least ten times. The chain joins TRBV6-4 to TRBJ2-1; D call uncertain. The V and J ends lost 0 bases and 9 bases respectively, with 9 bases between them. CDR3 size: 13 residues. Per the germline V gene, CDR1 is MRHNA and CDR2 is SNTAGT. CDR3 bases: TGTGCCAGCAGTGACTCGTTTGGTCTTGAGCAGTTCTTC. This translates into CASSDSFGLEQFF.

This chain links TRBV10-3 with TRBJ1-5; D perhaps matches TRBD1 (6 bases). Germline assignment: CDR1 ENHRY and CDR2 SYGVKD. V was clipped by 6 bases and J by 5 bases, with 14 bases between them. CDR3 length: 14 residues. This CDR3 is CAISTGLMDQPQHF. In nucleotides, the CDR3 is TGTGCCATCAGCACAGGGCTGATGGATCAGCCCCAGCATTTT.

This clonotype was seen a few times. The chain carries TRBV6-5 and TRBJ2-2; 8 bases line up with TRBD2. V was pared by 0 bases and J by 6 bases, with 6 bases of the junction left unmatched. Germline V gene data show CDR1 as MNHEY and CDR2 as SVGAGI. The CDR3 consists of 16 residues. The CDR3 is CASSYSTGLGAGELFF. CDR3 DNA: TGTGCCAGCAGTTACTCTACGGGACTAGGGGCCGGGGAGCTGTTTTTT.

There are many counts of this clonotype. This chain connects TRBV14 to TRBJ1-6, with D uncertain. Trimming pared 6 bases from V and 8 bases from J, leaving 14 bases between. This CDR3 contains 14 residues. Germline-derived CDR1 and CDR2 are SGHDN and FVKESK. CDR3 sequence: CASRKTWRDSPLHF. Written as DNA, the CDR3 is TGTGCCAGCAGAAAGACCTGGAGAGATTCACCCCTCCACTTT.

This clonotype came up a few times. V and J are TRBV20-1 and TRBJ2-7; D remains ambiguous. V lost 1 base, J lost 0 bases, and 16 bases lay in between. Germline CDR1 and CDR2: DFQATT and SNEGSKA (reference sequence). This CDR3 region has 16 residues. CDR3 nucleotide sequence: TGCAGTGCTAGAGGTGGGCGCCTCGACCTCTCCTACGAGCAGTACTTC. It codes for CSARGGRLDLSYEQYF.

This clonotype has a count of ten or more. The chain employs TRBV11-3 and TRBJ1-2, with D possibly matching TRBD1 (5 bases). Between the trimmed V and J ends, which lost 5 bases and 0 bases, there was a span of 16 bases. Per germline, CDR1 SGHNT and CDR2 YENEEA. CDR3 length: 16 residues. In DNA form, the CDR3 reads TGTGCCAGCAGCCCCTTCGGGGCCAAAGCTAACTATGGCTACACCTTC. Translation gives CASSPFGAKANYGYTF.

The gene calls are TRBV7-9 and TRBJ2-7; 11 nucleotides align to TRBD2. Germline values: CDR1 SEHNR, CDR2 FQNEAQ (reference sequence). The CDR3 has 15 residues. Trimming removed 6 bases from V and 3 bases from J; junction bases left unmatched: 7. The CDR3 spells CASSDSGRAVYEQYF. In DNA, the CDR3 is TGTGCCAGCAGTGATAGCGGGAGGGCGGTCTACGAGCAGTACTTC.

A few counts support this clonotype. The gene calls are TRBV9 and TRBJ2-2; D tentatively reads TRBD1 or TRBD2 (5 bases each). CDR3 length equals 15 residues. The germline gives CDR1 SGDLS, CDR2 YYNGEE. Deletions cut 0 bases from V and 3 bases from J, with 9 bases between. DNA of the CDR3: TGTGCCAGCAGCGTAGCGGGGCCTGACACCGGGGAGCTGTTTTTT. Residues: CASSVAGPDTGELFF. The entire variable domain, with the rest obtained from reference TRBV9 and TRBJ2-2, is as follows: DSGVTQTPKHLITATGQRVTLRCSPRSGDLSVYWYQQSLDQGLQFLIQYYNGEERAKGNILERFSAQQFPDLHSELNLSSLELGDSALYFCASSVAGPDTGELFFGEGSRLTVL.

The table lists this clonotype with a few counts. This chain links TRBV7-8 with TRBJ1-2; maybe TRBD1 (6 bases). This CDR3 has 16 amino acids. V was shortened by 5 bases and J by 0 bases, with 16 bases between the two germline ends. Germline V gives CDR1 SGHVS, CDR2 FQNEAQ. Here the CDR3 DNA reads TGTGCCAGCAGCGTTGATGTCAGGGGATCTAACTATGGCTACACCTTC. Its protein product is CASSVDVRGSNYGYTF.

This clonotype came up many times. This chain uses TRBV20-1 with TRBJ2-3; a possible D gene is TRBD2 (6 bases). This CDR3 contains 14 residues. The germline V gene has CDR1 DFQATT and CDR2 SNEGSKA (reference sequence). With 4 bases removed from V and 4 bases from J, the gap between germline ends came to 15 bases. The CDR3, as DNA: TGCAGTGCTACGCGGGACTTTGGGCCAGATACGCAGTATTTT. Its translation: CSATRDFGPDTQYF.

The chain combines TRBV27 with TRBJ1-5; D is uncertain. This CDR3 spans 15 amino acids. CDR1 MNHEY and CDR2 SMNVEV come from the germline V gene (reference sequence). V gave up 3 bases and J gave up 2 bases, with 11 bases separating them. CDR3 sequence reads: CASSFIGGGNQPQHF. CDR3 sequence (DNA): TGTGCCAGCAGTTTCATCGGCGGAGGCAATCAGCCCCAGCATTTT.

This chain uses TRBV7-8 with TRBJ1-2, with no clear D. The germline gives CDR1 SGHVS, CDR2 FQNEAQ. The CDR3 runs to 12 residues. Trimming took off 5 bases at V and 5 bases at J, with 9 bases between the two ends. CDR3 nucleotides: TGTGCCAGCAGCCCGGACCTTTATGGCTACACCTTC. Its translation: CASSPDLYGYTF.

The V and J genes are TRBV5-1 and TRBJ2-1; perhaps TRBD2 as D (5 bases). The CDR3 is made up of 15 amino acids. V lost 4 bases and J 7 bases, leaving 18 bases between the germline ends. Germline CDR1 reads SGHRS; CDR2 reads YFSETQ. CDR3 sequence: CASSPRTGYPNEQFF. For the CDR3, the DNA is TGCGCCAGCAGCCCGAGGACTGGTTACCCTAATGAGCAGTTCTTC.

This clonotype was detected a few times. The V gene is TRBV4-2, the J gene TRBJ1-2; D is perhaps TRBD1 (5 bases). This CDR3 spans 13 amino acids. Trimming pared 4 bases from V and 8 bases from J, leaving 14 bases between. Germline CDR1 reads LGHNA; CDR2 reads YNFKEQ. The CDR3 reads CASSPGEGDGYTF. As DNA, the CDR3 is TGTGCCAGCAGCCCAGGTGAAGGGGACGGCTACACCTTC.